The sample holds many counts of the clone carrying this T cell receptor (beta chain). Antigen: not known. Authors of the study amplified TCR beta CDR3 regions from RNA transcripts. The TCR CDR3 was amplified in a first-round RT-PCR using the HTBI primer set. TCRdb reprocessed the multiplex PCR reads with MiXCR, giving one entry per CDR3 protein. This table holds roughly 570,000 distinct CDR3 sequences, about half found once. These data come from a study of T cells in Graves' hyperthyroidism and ophthalmopathy. The study's findings and limits: A model using 13 V-J features told ophthalmopathy apart from stable hyperthyroidism.

The CDR3 sequence is 14 residues long. V was pared by 7 bases and J by 0 bases, with 14 bases between. Germline lookup yields CDR1 SGHRS and CDR2 YFSETQ. This chain joins TRBV5-1 and TRBJ2-7; tentative D call: TRBD2 (5 bases). The receptor was derived from an adult woman with Graves' disease, either hyperthyroidism or ophthalmopathy (not recorded which). The specimen was peripheral blood or thyroid tissue (not recorded which). The CDR3 region is CASRGLFSSYEQYF. CDR3 bases: TGCGCCAGCCGCGGACTTTTCAGCTCCTACGAGCAGTACTTC.